This passage covers 3 T cell receptor beta chains from one sample sequenced in a study of shared clonotypes between healthy human individuals. Sequencing was performed with immunoSEQ multiplex PCR; in TCRdb, only in-frame clones are kept and a portion is missing. This table has about 2.5 million clones, about nine tenths appearing once. Sequenced input: naive CD4+ T cells from PBMCs. The sample's subset: CD45RA+ positively selected. Source of these receptors: a man aged 18 to 30 in good health. Some clones in this sample may be carry-over from other donors' samples.

The chain employs TRBV11-2 and TRBJ2-7; 9 positions agree with TRBD2. The V gene's germline CDR1 is SGHAT and CDR2 FQNNGV. The CDR3 spans 16 residues. After removal of 6 bases from V and 2 bases from J, the junction contained 11 bases not matched to a gene. CDR3 sequence: CASRPSTSGPTYEQYF. The CDR3 bases are TGTGCCAGCAGGCCAAGTACTAGCGGGCCCACCTACGAGCAGTACTTC.

As regards this clone: In the same sample, other DNA sequences code for this CDR3. The chain links TRBV7-9 to TRBJ2-3; possibly TRBD2 for D (5 bases). Trimming shortened V by 6 bases and J by 6 bases, and 16 bases separated the two germline ends. The CDR3 runs 14 residues. The germline CDR1 and CDR2 sequences are SEHNR and FQNEAQ (reference sequence). The CDR3 region is CASSLGLAADTQYF. The CDR3 DNA reads as TGTGCCAGCAGTCTTGGACTGGCAGCGGATACGCAGTATTTT.

This rearrangement joins TRBV20-1 to TRBJ1-4; D uncertain. The CDR3 totals 10 residues. Germline V gives CDR1 DFQATT, CDR2 SNEGSKA (reference sequence). V was cut by 6 bases and J by 4 bases, with 3 bases left in between. CDR3 nucleotides: TGCAGTGCCGATAATGAAAAACTGTTTTTT. It is translated as CSADNEKLFF.